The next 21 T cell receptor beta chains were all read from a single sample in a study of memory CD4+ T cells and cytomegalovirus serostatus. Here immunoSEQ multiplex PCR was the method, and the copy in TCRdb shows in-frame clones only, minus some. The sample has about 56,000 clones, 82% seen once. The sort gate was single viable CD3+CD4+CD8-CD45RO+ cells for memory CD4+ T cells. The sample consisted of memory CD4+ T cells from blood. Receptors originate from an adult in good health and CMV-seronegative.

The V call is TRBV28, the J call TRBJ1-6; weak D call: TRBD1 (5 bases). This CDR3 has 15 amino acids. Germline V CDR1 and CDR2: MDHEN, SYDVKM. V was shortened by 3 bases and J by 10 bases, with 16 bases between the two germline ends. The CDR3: CASSLRPGTVSPLHF. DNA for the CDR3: TGTGCCAGCAGTTTGCGTCCAGGGACGGTATCACCCCTCCACTTT.

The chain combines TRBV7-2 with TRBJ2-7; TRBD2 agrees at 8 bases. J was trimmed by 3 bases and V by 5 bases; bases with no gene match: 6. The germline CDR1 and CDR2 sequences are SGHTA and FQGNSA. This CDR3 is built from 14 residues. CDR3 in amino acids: CASSPPGLVYEQYF. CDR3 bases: TGTGCCAGCAGCCCTCCGGGACTAGTCTACGAGCAGTACTTC.

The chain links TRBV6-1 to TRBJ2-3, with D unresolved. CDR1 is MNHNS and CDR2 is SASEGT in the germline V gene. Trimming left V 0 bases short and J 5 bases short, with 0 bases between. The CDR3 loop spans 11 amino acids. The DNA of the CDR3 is TGTGCCAGCAGTGAAGCAGATACGCAGTATTTT. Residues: CASSEADTQYF.

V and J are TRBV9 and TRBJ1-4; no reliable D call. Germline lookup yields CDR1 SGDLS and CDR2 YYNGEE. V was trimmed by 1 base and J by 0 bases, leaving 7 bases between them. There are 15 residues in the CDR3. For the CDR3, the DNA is TGTGCCAGCAGCGTAATGGGTGCAACTAATGAAAAACTGTTTTTT. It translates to CASSVMGATNEKLFF.

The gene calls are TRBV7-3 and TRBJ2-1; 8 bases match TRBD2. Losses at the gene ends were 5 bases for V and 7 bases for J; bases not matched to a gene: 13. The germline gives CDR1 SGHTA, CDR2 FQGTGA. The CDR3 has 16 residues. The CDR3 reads CASSPGGRGGLNEQFF. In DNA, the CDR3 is TGTGCCAGCAGCCCCGGAGGACGGGGGGGCCTAAATGAGCAGTTCTTC.

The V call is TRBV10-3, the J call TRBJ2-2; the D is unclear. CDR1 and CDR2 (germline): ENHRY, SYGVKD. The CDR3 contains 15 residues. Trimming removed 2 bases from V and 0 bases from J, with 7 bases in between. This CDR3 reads CAISEVASNTGELFF. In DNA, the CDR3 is TGTGCCATCAGTGAGGTGGCGTCGAACACCGGGGAGCTGTTTTTT.

The CDR3 DNA is TGTGCCAGCAGTAGGAGGGGCCGAGCCTACAATGAGCAGTTCTTC. Protein: CASSRRGRAYNEQFF. V is TRBV6-5 and J is TRBJ2-1, with D maybe TRBD2 (6 bases). Per germline, CDR1 MNHEY and CDR2 SVGAGI. V lost 5 bases and J 2 bases, leaving 13 bases between the germline ends. This CDR3 spans 15 amino acids.

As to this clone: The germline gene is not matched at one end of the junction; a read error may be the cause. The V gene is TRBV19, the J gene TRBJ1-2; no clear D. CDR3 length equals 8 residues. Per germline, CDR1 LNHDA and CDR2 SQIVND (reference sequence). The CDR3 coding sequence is TGTGCCAGTAGTATTGGGTCGTTC. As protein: CASSIGSF.

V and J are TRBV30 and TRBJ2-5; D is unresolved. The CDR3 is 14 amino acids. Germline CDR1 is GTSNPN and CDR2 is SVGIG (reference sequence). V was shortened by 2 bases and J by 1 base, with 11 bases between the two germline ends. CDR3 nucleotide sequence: TGTGCCTGGAGTAGGCGGAACTTCCAAGAGACCCAGTACTTC. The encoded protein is CAWSRRNFQETQYF.

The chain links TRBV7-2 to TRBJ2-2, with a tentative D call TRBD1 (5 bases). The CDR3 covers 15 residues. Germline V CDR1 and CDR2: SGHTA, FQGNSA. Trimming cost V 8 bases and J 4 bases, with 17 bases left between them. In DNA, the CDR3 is TGTGCCAGCGGCTCTAGGGGTTCGGCCACCGGGGAGCTGTTTTTT. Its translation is CASGSRGSATGELFF.

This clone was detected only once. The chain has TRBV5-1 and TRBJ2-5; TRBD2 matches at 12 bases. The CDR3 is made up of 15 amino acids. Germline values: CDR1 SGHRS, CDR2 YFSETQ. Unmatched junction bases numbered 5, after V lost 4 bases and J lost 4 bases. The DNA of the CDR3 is TGCGCCAGCAGCCCGCTAGCGGGGGGGCCAGAGACCCAGTACTTC. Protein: CASSPLAGGPETQYF. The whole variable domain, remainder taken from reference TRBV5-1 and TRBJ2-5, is KAGVTQTPRYLIKTRGQQVTLSCSPISGHRSVSWYQQTPGQGLQFLFEYFSETQRNKGNFPGRFSGRQFSNSRSEMNVSTLELGDSALYLCASSPLAGGPETQYFGPGTRLLVL.

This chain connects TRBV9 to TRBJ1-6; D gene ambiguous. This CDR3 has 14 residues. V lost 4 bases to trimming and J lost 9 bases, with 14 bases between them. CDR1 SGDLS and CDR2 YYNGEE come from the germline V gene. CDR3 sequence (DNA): TGTGCCAGCAGCTCCCTAGACATGGCTTCACCCCTCCACTTT. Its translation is CASSSLDMASPLHF.

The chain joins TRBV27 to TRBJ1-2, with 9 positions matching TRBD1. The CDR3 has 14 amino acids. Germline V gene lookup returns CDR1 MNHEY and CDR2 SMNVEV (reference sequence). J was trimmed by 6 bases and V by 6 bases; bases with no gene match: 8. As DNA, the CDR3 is TGTGCCAGCAGGGGGACAGGGCGGGCGGATGGCTACACCTTC. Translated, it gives CASRGTGRADGYTF.

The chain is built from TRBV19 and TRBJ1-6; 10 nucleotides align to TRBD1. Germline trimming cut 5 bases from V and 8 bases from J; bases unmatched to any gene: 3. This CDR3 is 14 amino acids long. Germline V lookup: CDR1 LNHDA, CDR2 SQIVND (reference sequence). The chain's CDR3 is CASSADRGDSPLHF. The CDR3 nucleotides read TGTGCCAGTAGTGCGGACAGGGGGGATTCACCCCTCCACTTT.

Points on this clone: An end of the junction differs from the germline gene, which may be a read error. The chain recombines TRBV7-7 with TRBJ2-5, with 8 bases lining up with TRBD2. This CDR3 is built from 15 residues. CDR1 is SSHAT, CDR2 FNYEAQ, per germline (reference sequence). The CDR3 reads CASSNVPGGQETQYF. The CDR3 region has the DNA TGTGCTAGCAGCAACGTCCCGGGGGGGCAAGAGACCCAGTACTTC.

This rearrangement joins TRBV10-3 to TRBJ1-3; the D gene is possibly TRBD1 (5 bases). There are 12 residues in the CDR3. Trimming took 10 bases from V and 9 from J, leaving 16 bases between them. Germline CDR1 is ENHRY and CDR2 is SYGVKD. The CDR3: CATRQTGPTIYF. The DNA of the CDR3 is TGTGCCACTCGACAGACCGGCCCCACCATATATTTT.

In DNA, the CDR3 is TGTGCCAGCAGCTTAAGCGCCGGGGGGCCCTACGAGCAGTACTTC. This gives the protein CASSLSAGGPYEQYF. This chain links TRBV7-3 with TRBJ2-7; D is perhaps TRBD2 (7 bases). The V gene lost 1 base and the J gene lost 2 bases, with 12 bases spanning the gap. CDR1 and CDR2 from the germline V gene are SGHTA and FQGTGA. This CDR3 has 15 amino acids.

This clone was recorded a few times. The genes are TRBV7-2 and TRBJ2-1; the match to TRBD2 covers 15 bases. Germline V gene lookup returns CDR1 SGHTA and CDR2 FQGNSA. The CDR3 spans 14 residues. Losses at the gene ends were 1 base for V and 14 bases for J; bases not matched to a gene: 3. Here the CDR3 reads CASSLDRTSGGEFF. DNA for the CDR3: TGTGCCAGCAGCTTAGATAGGACTAGCGGGGGGGAGTTCTTC. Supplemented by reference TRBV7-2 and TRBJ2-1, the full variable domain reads GAGVSQSPSNKVTEKGKDVELRCDPISGHTALYWYRQSLGQGLEFLIYFQGNSAPDKSGLPSDRFSAERTGGSVSTLTIQRTQQEDSAVYLCASSLDRTSGGEFFGPGTRLTVL.

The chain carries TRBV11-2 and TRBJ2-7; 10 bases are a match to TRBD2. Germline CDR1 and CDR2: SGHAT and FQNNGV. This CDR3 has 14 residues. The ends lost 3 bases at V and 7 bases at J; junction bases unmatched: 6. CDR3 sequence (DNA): TGTGCCAGCAGCTTTAGCGGGGGGCCTGAAGAGCAGTACTTC. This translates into CASSFSGGPEEQYF.

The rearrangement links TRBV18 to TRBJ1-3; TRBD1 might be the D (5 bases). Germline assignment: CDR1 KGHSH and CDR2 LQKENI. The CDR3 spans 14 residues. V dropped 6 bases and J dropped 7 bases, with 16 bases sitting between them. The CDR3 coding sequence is TGTGCCAGCTCCCCCATGGATGGGGGGAACACCATATATTTT. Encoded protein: CASSPMDGGNTIYF.

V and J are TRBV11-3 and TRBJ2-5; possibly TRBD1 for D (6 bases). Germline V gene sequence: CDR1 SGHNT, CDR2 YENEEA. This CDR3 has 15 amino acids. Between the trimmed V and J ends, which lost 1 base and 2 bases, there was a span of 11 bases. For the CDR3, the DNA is TGTGCCAGCAGCTTAGGGATCACAGGGCAAGAGACCCAGTACTTC. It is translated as CASSLGITGQETQYF.